What follows are 14 T cell receptor beta chains derived from one specimen sequenced in a study of human T cells and chemical hapten exposure. Specified time point: patch test 1, 2 weeks after DPC sensitization. Stated treatment: therapeutic diphenylcyclopropenone sensitization with weekly scalp DPC. From the RACE reads, TCRdb called clonotypes with MiXCR, one entry per CDR3 protein. The sample lists nearly 80,000 distinct CDR3 sequences; about a tenth were seen once. Sequences were derived from whole blood, sampled in connection with sensitization to the hapten diphenylcyclopropenone (DPC). These receptors originate from a woman in her forties or fifties with alopecia areata. Some clones in this sample may be carry-over from other donors' samples.

The rearrangement uses TRBV27 and TRBJ1-6; 10 positions match TRBD1. Germline V gene lookup returns CDR1 MNHEY and CDR2 SMNVEV (reference sequence). The trim removed 0 bases at V and 10 bases at J, leaving 9 bases unmatched. The CDR3 runs to 17 residues. CDR3 in amino acids: CASSLSGTGVLVSPLHF. CDR3 DNA: TGTGCCAGCAGTTTATCTGGGACAGGGGTTCTAGTGTCACCCCTCCACTTT.

The V and J genes are TRBV14 and TRBJ2-2; D unresolved. Germline V gene sequence: CDR1 SGHDN, CDR2 FVKESK. V shed 5 bases and J shed 2 bases, with 12 bases lying between them. This CDR3 has 15 amino acids. CDR3 in amino acids: CASSENRANTGELFF. The CDR3, as DNA: TGTGCCAGCAGCGAGAACCGGGCCAACACCGGGGAGCTGTTTTTT.

This clonotype was seen repeatedly, ten times or more. V usage is TRBV6-1 and J usage is TRBJ2-6; D is perhaps TRBD1 (6 bases). The V and J ends lost 7 bases and 0 bases respectively, with 10 bases between them. The CDR3 consists of 15 residues. The germline V gene encodes CDR1 MNHNS and CDR2 SASEGT. In DNA, the CDR3 is TGTGCCAGCAAAGGACAGAGCTCTGGGGCCAACGTCCTGACTTTC. The encoded protein is CASKGQSSGANVLTF.

This clonotype appeared many times. The V and J genes are TRBV7-9 and TRBJ1-5, with D maybe TRBD1 (6 bases). Germline loops: CDR1 SEHNR, CDR2 FQNEAQ (reference sequence). This CDR3 comprises 16 residues. V gave up 0 bases and J gave up 2 bases, with 11 bases separating them. The CDR3 loop reads CASSLAGRGGNQPQHF. Here the CDR3 DNA reads TGTGCCAGCAGCTTAGCTGGCAGGGGCGGCAATCAGCCCCAGCATTTT.

The chain employs TRBV9 and TRBJ2-1; 14 bases are a match to TRBD2. This CDR3 region has 17 residues. Germline-derived CDR1 and CDR2 are SGDLS and YYNGEE. With 5 bases clipped from V and 3 bases from J, the junction kept 7 bases outside the gene matches. The CDR3 reads CASRAIGTSGSYNEQFF. The DNA for the CDR3 is TGTGCCAGCAGAGCCATTGGGACTAGCGGGAGCTACAATGAGCAGTTCTTC.

The chain uses TRBV14 and TRBJ2-1; TRBD1 might be the D (5 bases). Deletions cut 3 bases from V and 6 bases from J, with 15 bases between. The CDR3 runs to 15 residues. Per the germline V gene, CDR1 is SGHDN and CDR2 is FVKESK. Here the CDR3 reads CASSHQTTRVNEQFF. Here the CDR3 DNA reads TGTGCCAGCAGCCACCAGACCACCAGGGTCAATGAGCAGTTCTTC.

V usage is TRBV4-1 and J usage is TRBJ2-5; no definite D call. Germline-derived CDR1 and CDR2 are MGHRA and YSYEKL. V lost 4 bases to trimming and J lost 1 base, with 10 bases between them. This CDR3 has 14 amino acids. The CDR3 DNA reads as TGCGCCAGCAGCCCTCAAGCGCGCCAAGAGACCCAGTACTTC. Translated, it gives CASSPQARQETQYF.

This clonotype turned up a few times. This sequence joins TRBV12-5 and TRBJ2-7, with D tentatively TRBD1 (5 bases). CDR3 length equals 13 residues. Between the trimmed V and J ends, which lost 6 bases and 1 base, there was a span of 10 bases. The germline CDR1 and CDR2 sequences are LGHNT and FRNRAP. DNA of the CDR3: TGTGCTAGTGGCCCAGGGATTTCCTACGAGCAGTACTTC. Its protein product is CASGPGISYEQYF.

In this sample, this clonotype turned up many times. The V and J genes are TRBV6-2 or TRBV6-3 and TRBJ2-1; D possibly matches TRBD1 or TRBD2 (5 bases each). V dropped 8 bases and J dropped 5 bases, with 10 bases sitting between them. Germline CDR1 reads MNHEY; CDR2 reads SVGEGT. The CDR3 has 12 residues. The DNA of the CDR3 is TGTGCCAGCGGGGACCCCCACAATGAGCAGTTCTTC. Translating gives CASGDPHNEQFF.

The chain combines TRBV5-4 with TRBJ2-4, with no clear D. This CDR3 comprises 14 residues. CDR1 and CDR2 (germline): SGHNT, YYREEE (reference sequence). Trimming stripped 4 bases from V and 0 bases from J, with 8 bases between. The CDR3 is CASSEDPAKNIQYF. CDR3 DNA sequence: TGTGCCAGCAGCGAGGACCCAGCCAAAAACATTCAGTACTTC.

The chain links TRBV5-5 to TRBJ2-7; 9 nucleotides agree with TRBD2. Per germline, CDR1 SGHKS and CDR2 YYEKEE (reference sequence). With 5 bases clipped from V and 7 bases from J, the junction kept 10 bases outside the gene matches. This CDR3 is 14 amino acids long. The CDR3 sequence: CASRVAGGPQEQYF. The CDR3 DNA reads as TGTGCCAGCAGGGTGGCGGGAGGGCCTCAGGAGCAGTACTTC.

The J gene is TRBJ1-1, the V gene TRBV7-8; D gene unclear. Germline assignment: CDR1 SGHVS and CDR2 FQNEAQ. This CDR3 has 15 amino acids. Trimming shortened V by 1 base and J by 0 bases, and 9 bases separated the two germline ends. The CDR3 DNA reads TGTGCCAGCAGCTTAGGACACAGAATGAACACTGAAGCTTTCTTT. This translates into CASSLGHRMNTEAFF. Full variable domain (outside the CDR3, taken from reference TRBV7-8 and TRBJ1-1): GAGVSQSPRYKVAKRGQDVALRCDPISGHVSLFWYQQALGQGPEFLTYFQNEAQLDKSGLPSDRFFAERPEGSVSTLKIQRTQQEDSAVYLCASSLGHRMNTEAFFGQGTRLTVV.

This clonotype has a count of ten or more. This sequence joins TRBV20-1 and TRBJ1-4; D is uncertain. V was pared by 0 bases and J by 7 bases, with 15 bases between. The CDR3 runs 15 residues. Germline CDR1 reads DFQATT; CDR2 reads SNEGSKA (reference sequence). In DNA, the CDR3 is TGCAGTGCTAGAGATCCCACGGTTGCCTCTGAAAAACTGTTTTTT. Its protein is CSARDPTVASEKLFF.

Ten or more counts support this clonotype. This chain connects TRBV2 to TRBJ1-1; D is ambiguous. Germline assignment: CDR1 SNHLY and CDR2 FYNNEI. CDR3 length: 14 residues. Trimming shortened V by 4 bases and J by 1 base, and 10 bases separated the two germline ends. For the CDR3, the DNA is TGTGCCAGCAGTGTTTATGCGCAGAACACTGAAGCTTTCTTT. It yields the protein CASSVYAQNTEAFF.